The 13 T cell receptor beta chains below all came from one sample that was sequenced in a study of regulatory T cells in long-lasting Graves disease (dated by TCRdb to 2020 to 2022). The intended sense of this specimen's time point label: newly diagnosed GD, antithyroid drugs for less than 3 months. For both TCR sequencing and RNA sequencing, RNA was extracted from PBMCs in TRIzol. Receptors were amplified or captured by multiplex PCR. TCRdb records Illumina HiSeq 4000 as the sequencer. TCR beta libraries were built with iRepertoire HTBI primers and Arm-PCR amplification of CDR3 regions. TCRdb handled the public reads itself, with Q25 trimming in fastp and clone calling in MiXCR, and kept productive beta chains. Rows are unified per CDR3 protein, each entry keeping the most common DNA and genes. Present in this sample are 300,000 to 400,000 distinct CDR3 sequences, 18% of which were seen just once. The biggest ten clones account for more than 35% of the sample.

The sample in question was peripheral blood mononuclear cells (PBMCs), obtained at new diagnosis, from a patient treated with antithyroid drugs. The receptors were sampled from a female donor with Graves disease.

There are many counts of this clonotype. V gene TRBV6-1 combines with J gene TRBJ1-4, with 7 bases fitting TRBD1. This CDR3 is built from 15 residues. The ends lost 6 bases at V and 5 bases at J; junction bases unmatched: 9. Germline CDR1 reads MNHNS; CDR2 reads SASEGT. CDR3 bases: TGTGCCAGCAGAGACAGACAGGGCCAAAATGAAAAACTGTTTTTT. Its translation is CASRDRQGQNEKLFF.

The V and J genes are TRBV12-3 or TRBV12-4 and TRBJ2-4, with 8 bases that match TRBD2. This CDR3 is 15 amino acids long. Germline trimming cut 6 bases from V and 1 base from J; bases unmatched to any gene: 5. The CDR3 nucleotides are TGTGCCAGCAGCTCAAGCGGGAGCGCCAAAAACATTCAGTACTTC. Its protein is CASSSSGSAKNIQYF.

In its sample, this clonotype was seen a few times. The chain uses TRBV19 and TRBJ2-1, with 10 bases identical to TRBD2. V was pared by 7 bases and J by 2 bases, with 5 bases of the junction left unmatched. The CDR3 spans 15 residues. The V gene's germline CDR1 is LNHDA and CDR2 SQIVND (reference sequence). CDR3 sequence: CASTPAGGPYNEQFF. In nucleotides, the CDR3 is TGTGCCAGTACCCCAGCGGGAGGGCCCTACAATGAGCAGTTCTTC.

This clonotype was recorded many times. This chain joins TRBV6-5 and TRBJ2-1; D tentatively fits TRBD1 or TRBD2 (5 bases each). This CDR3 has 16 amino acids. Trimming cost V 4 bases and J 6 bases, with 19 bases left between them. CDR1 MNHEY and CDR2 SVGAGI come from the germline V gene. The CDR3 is CASSSSPGTGVNEQFF. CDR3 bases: TGTGCCAGCAGTTCCTCCCCCGGGACCGGGGTCAATGAGCAGTTCTTC.

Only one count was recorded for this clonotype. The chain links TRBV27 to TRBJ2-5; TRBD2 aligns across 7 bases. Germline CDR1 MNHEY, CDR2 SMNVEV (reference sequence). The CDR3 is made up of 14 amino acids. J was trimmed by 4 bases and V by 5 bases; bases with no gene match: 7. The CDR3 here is CASSPSPGGETQYF. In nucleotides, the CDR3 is TGTGCCAGCAGTCCCTCTCCGGGAGGAGAGACCCAGTACTTC.

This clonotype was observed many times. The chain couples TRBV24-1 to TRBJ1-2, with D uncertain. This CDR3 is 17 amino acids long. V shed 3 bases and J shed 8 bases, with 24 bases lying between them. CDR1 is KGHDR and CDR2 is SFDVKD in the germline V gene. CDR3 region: CATSDSPGSKDGIGYTF. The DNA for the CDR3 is TGTGCCACCAGTGATAGCCCGGGGTCGAAGGATGGTATCGGCTACACCTTC.

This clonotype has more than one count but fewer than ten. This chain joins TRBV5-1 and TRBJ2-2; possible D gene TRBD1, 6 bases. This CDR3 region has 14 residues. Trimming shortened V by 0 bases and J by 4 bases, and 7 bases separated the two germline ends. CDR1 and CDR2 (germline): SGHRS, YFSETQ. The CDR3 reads CASSLVGATGELFF. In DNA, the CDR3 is TGCGCCAGCAGCTTGGTGGGGGCCACCGGGGAGCTGTTTTTT. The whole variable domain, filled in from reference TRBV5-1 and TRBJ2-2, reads KAGVTQTPRYLIKTRGQQVTLSCSPISGHRSVSWYQQTPGQGLQFLFEYFSETQRNKGNFPGRFSGRQFSNSRSEMNVSTLELGDSALYLCASSLVGATGELFFGEGSRLTVL.

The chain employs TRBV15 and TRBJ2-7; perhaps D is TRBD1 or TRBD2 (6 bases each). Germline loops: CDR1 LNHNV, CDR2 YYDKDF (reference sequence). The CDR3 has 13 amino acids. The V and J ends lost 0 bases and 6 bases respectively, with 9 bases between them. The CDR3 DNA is TGTGCCACCAGCAGAGATAGGGGGGCCGAGCAGTACTTC. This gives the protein CATSRDRGAEQYF.

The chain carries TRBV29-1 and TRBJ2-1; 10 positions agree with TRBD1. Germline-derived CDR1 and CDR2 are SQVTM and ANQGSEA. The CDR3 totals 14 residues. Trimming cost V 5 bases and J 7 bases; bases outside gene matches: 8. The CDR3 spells CSVPHPDRGNEQFF. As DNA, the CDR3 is TGCAGCGTTCCACACCCGGACAGGGGGAATGAGCAGTTCTTC.

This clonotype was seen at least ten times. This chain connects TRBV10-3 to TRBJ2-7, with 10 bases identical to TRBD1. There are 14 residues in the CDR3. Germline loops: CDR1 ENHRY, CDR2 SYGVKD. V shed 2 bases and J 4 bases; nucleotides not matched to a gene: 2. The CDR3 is CAISEGQGGYEQYF. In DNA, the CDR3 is TGTGCCATCAGTGAGGGACAGGGGGGATACGAGCAGTACTTC.

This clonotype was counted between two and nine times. The CDR3 spells CASTFTSGTTYEQYF. CDR3 sequence (DNA): TGTGCCAGCACCTTTACTAGCGGGACAACCTACGAGCAGTACTTC. The chain has TRBV12-3 or TRBV12-4 and TRBJ2-7; 10 bases are a match to TRBD2. The CDR3 contains 15 residues. Losses at the gene ends were 7 bases for V and 2 bases for J; bases not matched to a gene: 8.

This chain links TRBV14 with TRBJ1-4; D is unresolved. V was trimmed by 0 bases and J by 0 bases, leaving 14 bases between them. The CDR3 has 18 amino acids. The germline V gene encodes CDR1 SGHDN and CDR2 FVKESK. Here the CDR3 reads CASSQDCRISATNEKLFF. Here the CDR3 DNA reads TGTGCCAGCAGCCAAGATTGCAGGATTTCCGCAACTAATGAAAAACTGTTTTTT.

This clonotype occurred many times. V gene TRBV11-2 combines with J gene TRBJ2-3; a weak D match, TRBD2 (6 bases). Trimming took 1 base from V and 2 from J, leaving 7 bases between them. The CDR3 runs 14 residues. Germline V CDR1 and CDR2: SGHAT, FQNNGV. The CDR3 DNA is TGTGCCAGCAGCTTAGTGCGGGACACAGATACGCAGTATTTT. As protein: CASSLVRDTDTQYF.